A selection of T cell receptor beta chains follows, all from one sample in a study of radiotherapy plus CTLA-4 blockade in lung cancer. Assay used: immunoSEQ multiplex PCR; TCRdb lists only in-frame clones, some missing. The sample includes 95,000 to 150,000 clones, 85% to 90% of them seen just once. The input for sequencing was peripheral blood, taken from a patient treated with radiotherapy plus ipilimumab. Receptors originate from a human donor with non-small cell lung cancer that progressed on radiotherapy plus ipilimumab. Each CDR3 is given with its conserved first and last residue. A D gene is named only where the DNA matches it firmly. Expanded clones are given a class, and other clones once, few, many or no size at all.

D gene	V gene	clone size	J gene	CDR3 DNA	CDR3 protein
.	TRBV5-6	.	TRBJ2-1	TGTGCCAGCAGCTTGGCCGGAGGGGTCAATGAGCAGTTCTTC	CASSLAGGVNEQFF
TRBD2	TRBV7-6	.	TRBJ2-7	TGTGCCAGCAGCAGCAGCGGGAGGGCCTACGAGCAGTACTTC	CASSSSGRAYEQYF
.	TRBV5-1	.	TRBJ2-5	TGCGCCAGCAGCTTGGGGACAGAAGAGACCCAGTACTTC	CASSLGTEETQYF
.	TRBV5-1	.	TRBJ2-5	TGCGCCAGCAGCCGTCGCCAAGAGACCCAGTACTTC	CASSRRQETQYF
.	TRBV19	.	TRBJ1-1	TGTGCCAGTAGTATAGAGGTGGTTAGGGGGTTGAACACTGAAGCTTTCTTT	CASSIEVVRGLNTEAFF
.	TRBV7-2	.	TRBJ2-7	TGTGCCAGCAGCAGGGGGGGCTTAGTCTACGAGCAGTACTTC	CASSRGGLVYEQYF
TRBD2	TRBV5-4	.	TRBJ2-7	TGTGCCAGCAGCCATTCGGGACTAGCGGGAGATAAGGAGTACTTC	CASSHSGLAGDKEYF
.	TRBV2	.	TRBJ2-3	TGTGCCAGCAAGACGAGTTGGGGTGATACGCAGTATTTT	CASKTSWGDTQYF
.	TRBV30	once	TRBJ1-5	TGTGCCTGGAGTGTAGGAGGACAGCCCCAGCATTTT	CAWSVGGQPQHF
TRBD2	TRBV19	.	TRBJ2-5	TGTGCCAGTAGTGAGGCGGGAGCGGTCAAGACCCAGTACTTC	CASSEAGAVKTQYF
TRBD1	TRBV10-3	.	TRBJ1-1	TGTGCCATCAGTGAGCTCACAGGGGTTGGTACTGAAGCTTTCTTT	CAISELTGVGTEAFF
.	TRBV6-6	.	TRBJ1-2	TGTGCCAGCAGATCGATAGACGGGGGATTGGGCTATGGCTACACCTTC	CASRSIDGGLGYGYTF
.	TRBV19	.	TRBJ2-1	TGTGCCAGTAGTATACCAGCGGGCTACAATGAGCAGTTCTTC	CASSIPAGYNEQFF
TRBD2	TRBV19	.	TRBJ2-1	TGTGCCAGTAGAGGGACTAGCGGGAGCCGGAATGAGCAGTTCTTC	CASRGTSGSRNEQFF
TRBD2	TRBV9	.	TRBJ2-1	TGTGCCAGCAGCGAGCCGGGACTAGCGTACAACAATGAGCGGTTCTTC	CASSEPGLAYNNERFF
.	TRBV7-6	.	TRBJ2-5	TGTGCCAGCAGCCCGAGCTCGGGGACCCAGTACTTC	CASSPSSGTQYF
.	TRBV27	once	TRBJ2-1	TGTGCCAGCAGTTTGCACGGCTCCTACAATGAGCAGTTCTTC	CASSLHGSYNEQFF
.	TRBV23-1	.	TRBJ1-1	TGCGCCAGCAGTCAAATTCGGTCTTTCGGCACTGAAGCTTTCTTT	CASSQIRSFGTEAFF
TRBD2	TRBV9	.	TRBJ2-1	TGTGCCAGCACCCCGGGGGGAGGGATGGGGTCCTACAATGAGCAGTTCTTC	CASTPGGGMGSYNEQFF
.	TRBV7-3	once	TRBJ1-5	TGTGCCAGCAGCTTGAGAGCAGGGGCCTTTTATAGCGGCAATCAGCCCCAGCATTTT	CASSLRAGAFYSGNQPQHF
.	TRBV6-6	.	TRBJ1-3	TGTGCCAGCAGTTTGGCAGCCGAATCTGGAAACACCATATATTTT	CASSLAAESGNTIYF
TRBD2	TRBV18	few	TRBJ2-1	TGTGCCAGCTCACCTTTAGCGGGAGGGGGATACAATGAGCAGTTCTTC	CASSPLAGGGYNEQFF
TRBD2	TRBV4-1	.	TRBJ2-4	TGCGCCAGCAGCCAAGTCGGGTCGGGAGGGTCCAAAAACATTCAGTACTTC	CASSQVGSGGSKNIQYF
.	TRBV5-4	.	TRBJ1-2	TGTGCCAGCAGCTTCCGATTGGACGGCTACACCTTC	CASSFRLDGYTF
.	TRBV18	few	TRBJ2-7	TGTGCCAGCTCCGGGGTTTCCTACGAGCAGTACTTC	CASSGVSYEQYF
.	TRBV14	.	TRBJ2-2	TGTGCCAGCAGACCGCTCTCGAGCATTGACACCGGGGAGCTGTTTTTT	CASRPLSSIDTGELFF
.	TRBV18	.	TRBJ1-5	TGTGCCAGCTCAGACATCAATAGCAATCAGCCCCAGCATTTT	CASSDINSNQPQHF
.	TRBV6-5	.	TRBJ2-7	TGTGCCAGCCGGTCCCCTGGAATCTCCTACGAGCAGTACTTC	CASRSPGISYEQYF
.	TRBV2	.	TRBJ2-7	TGTGCCAGCAGTGAAGACAGGTTGTACGAGCAGTACTTC	CASSEDRLYEQYF
.	TRBV4-1	once	TRBJ2-7	TGCGCCAGCAGCTCCTCCTACGAGCAGTACTTC	CASSSSYEQYF
TRBD2	TRBV25-1	.	TRBJ2-7	TGTGCCAGCAGTGAGACTAGCGGGAGATACGAGCAGTACTTC	CASSETSGRYEQYF
TRBD1	TRBV2	once	TRBJ2-7	TGTGTCAGCAGTGAGAGGGACAGGGCGAGTTACGAGCAGTACTTC	CVSSERDRASYEQYF
TRBD2	TRBV25-1	.	TRBJ2-5	TGTGCCAGCTCCCTAGCGGGAGTAGTGGAGACCCAGTACTTC	CASSLAGVVETQYF
.	TRBV30	.	TRBJ1-1	TGTGCCTTGGACATAATGAACACTGAAGCTTTCTTT	CALDIMNTEAFF
.	TRBV29-1	.	TRBJ1-5	TGCAGCGCCTGGACCCCCGGGGAGCCCCAGCATTTT	CSAWTPGEPQHF
TRBD1	TRBV29-1	.	TRBJ1-2	TGCAGCGTGGTACAGGGGGCATTTGGCTACACCTTC	CSVVQGAFGYTF
TRBD2	TRBV5-1	.	TRBJ2-5	TGCGCCAGCAGCTGGACCTCGGGACTAGCGGAAGAGACCCAGTACTTC	CASSWTSGLAEETQYF
.	TRBV9	.	TRBJ2-1	TGTGCCAGCAGCGGGGATTCCTTCTCCTACAATGAGCAGTTCTTC	CASSGDSFSYNEQFF
.	TRBV29-1	once	TRBJ1-3	TGCAGCGTTGAGCTGCGGGGTGGTGGAAACACCATATATTTT	CSVELRGGGNTIYF
.	TRBV2	.	TRBJ1-2	TGTGCCAGCAGGGGAGAGCAGGGCCCCAACTATGGCTACACCTTC	CASRGEQGPNYGYTF
.	TRBV5-1	.	TRBJ2-1	TGCGCCAGCAGCTCAGGGACCCCAAACAATGAGCAGTTCTTC	CASSSGTPNNEQFF
TRBD1	TRBV11-3	.	TRBJ2-1	TGTGCCAGCAGCCGGGACAGGGGGCTTTTCTTC	CASSRDRGLFF
.	TRBV6-5	.	TRBJ2-1	TGTGCCAGCAGCTACGAGGGGAGGACCTACAATGAGCAGTTCTTC	CASSYEGRTYNEQFF
.	TRBV27	.	TRBJ2-2	TGTGCCAGCTCGGCATCGGGGGAGCTGTTTTTT	CASSASGELFF
TRBD1	TRBV5-4	few	TRBJ1-2	TGTGCCAGCAGCGCTCGGACAGGGATTGATGGCTACACCTTC	CASSARTGIDGYTF
.	TRBV11-3	.	TRBJ2-1	TGTGCCAGCAGCTTAGGTGGTGAGCAGTTCTTC	CASSLGGEQFF
TRBD2	TRBV4-1	.	TRBJ2-2	TGCGCCAGCAGCTTAGCGGGTAGCGGGGAGCTGTTTTTT	CASSLAGSGELFF
TRBD1	TRBV6-5	.	TRBJ2-3	TGTGCCAGCAGTTCCTACAGGGGAGATACGCAGTATTTT	CASSSYRGDTQYF
.	TRBV6-5	.	TRBJ2-7	TGTGCCAGCAGCCGAACCGGCGGGACCTACGAGCAGTACTTC	CASSRTGGTYEQYF
TRBD2	TRBV6-6	once	TRBJ2-1	TGTGCCAGCAGTTTACCGGGAGGCCCTCATGAGCAGTTCTTC	CASSLPGGPHEQFF
TRBD1	TRBV27	.	TRBJ2-7	TGTGCCAGCAGTTTATTGCGAGGCAGGGGGACCCACGAGCAGTACTTC	CASSLLRGRGTHEQYF
TRBD1	TRBV2	.	TRBJ2-1	TGTGCCAGCAGTGAACAGGGGGCTGGCTACAATGAGCAGTTCTTC	CASSEQGAGYNEQFF
.	TRBV13	.	TRBJ2-7	TGTGCCAGCAGCTTCCGATCCGGGACACCCCAAAGATCGGAGCAGTACTTC	CASSFRSGTPQRSEQYF
TRBD2	TRBV29-1	.	TRBJ2-4	TGCAGCGTTGTCCCGGGTGCGGGGGGGAACATTCAGTACTTC	CSVVPGAGGNIQYF
TRBD2	TRBV5-1	.	TRBJ2-3	TGCGCCAGCAGCGGCGACCGCCGCGGGAGTTCAGATACGCAGTATTTT	CASSGDRRGSSDTQYF
TRBD2	TRBV6-1	.	TRBJ2-7	TGTGCCAGCAGGGAATCGAGCGGGATCCTCTCCTACGAGCAGTACTTC	CASRESSGILSYEQYF
.	TRBV28	.	TRBJ1-1	TGTGCCAGCAGTCTAACAGCAGGGAGCACTGAAGCTTTCTTT	CASSLTAGSTEAFF
TRBD1	TRBV6-5	.	TRBJ1-5	TGTGCCAGCAGTCCCGGACAGGGGTATCAGCCCCAGCATTTT	CASSPGQGYQPQHF
.	TRBV9	.	TRBJ1-1	TGTGCCAGCAGCGTAAGGACTGAGAACACTGAAGCTTTCTTT	CASSVRTENTEAFF
.	TRBV6-5	.	TRBJ2-2	TGTGCCAGCAGTTACCATTGGACGAACACCGGGGAGCTGTTTTTT	CASSYHWTNTGELFF